This TCR beta chain is drawn from a study of circulating and synovial CD4+ cells in juvenile arthritis. Whole-study results and caveats: The pathogenic-like versus bulk T cell difference escaped Vbeta family analysis. CPL and bulk CD4 samples differed at least tenfold in T cell genomes.

Of note for this clone: What it recognizes is unknown.

Trimming at V came to 6 bases and at J to 6 bases, leaving 1 base not matched to a gene. There are 14 residues in the CDR3. Germline V gives CDR1 MNHEY, CDR2 SVGAGI. Repertoires were generated with immunoSEQ multiplex PCR, while TCRdb's copy carries only in-frame clones and drops some. The data hold about 33,000 clones, with 90% to 95% observed a single time. Sequencing was performed on CD4+ T cells from blood. The genes are TRBV6-5 and TRBJ2-1; 14 bases match TRBD2. This receptor was taken from a human donor with juvenile idiopathic arthritis. The DNA for the CDR3 is TGTGCCAGCAGGGGACTAGCGGGAGCCAATGAGCAGTTCTTC. This gives the protein CASRGLAGANEQFF.